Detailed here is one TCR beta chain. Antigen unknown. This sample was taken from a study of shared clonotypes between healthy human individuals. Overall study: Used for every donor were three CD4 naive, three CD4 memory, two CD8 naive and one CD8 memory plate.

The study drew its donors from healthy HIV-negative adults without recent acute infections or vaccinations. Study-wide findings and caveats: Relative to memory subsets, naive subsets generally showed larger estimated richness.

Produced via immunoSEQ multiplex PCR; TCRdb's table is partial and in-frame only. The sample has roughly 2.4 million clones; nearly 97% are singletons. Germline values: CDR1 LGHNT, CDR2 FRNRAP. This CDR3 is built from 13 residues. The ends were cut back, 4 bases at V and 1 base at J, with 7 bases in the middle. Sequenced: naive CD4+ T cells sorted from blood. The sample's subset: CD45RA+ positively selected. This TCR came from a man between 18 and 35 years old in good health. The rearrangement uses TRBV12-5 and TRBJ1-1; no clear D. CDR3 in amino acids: CASGWTTNTEAFF. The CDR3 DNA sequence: TGTGCTAGTGGTTGGACGACGAACACTGAAGCTTTCTTT.